This is a list of T cell receptor beta chains from one sample in a study of blood T cell repertoires in COVID-19. Libraries were prepared by immunoSEQ multiplex PCR; TCRdb keeps only in-frame clonotypes and omits some of them. This sample carries some 130,000 clones, over 60% of them seen once, and the ten largest clones take approximately 1.9%. The sample consisted of peripheral blood. All receptors derive from a woman aged 70-85 years with acute or convalescent COVID-19. Each CDR3 is given with its conserved first and last residue. The order of the fields is clone size, V gene, D gene, J gene, CDR3 DNA, CDR3 protein. A D gene is named only where the DNA matches it firmly. Only part of the rows carry a size: once, few, many, or a class if the clone is expanded.

>once|TRBV7-9|.|TRBJ2-1
TGTGCCAGCAGCTTAGGTTCGGCTAGCGACTCCTACAATGAGCAGTTCTTC
CASSLGSASDSYNEQFF
>.|TRBV4-2|TRBD2|TRBJ2-3
TGTGCCAGCAGCCCGGGCGGGGGACCGGCCACAGATACGCAGTATTTT
CASSPGGGPATDTQYF
>.|TRBV11-2|TRBD1|TRBJ2-7
TGTGCCAGCAGCCGGGACAGGAACTCCTACGAGCAGTACTTC
CASSRDRNSYEQYF
>.|TRBV11-2|TRBD2|TRBJ2-7
TGTGCCAGCAGCCGGACTAGCGGGTCGGGCTCCTACGAGCAGTACTTC
CASSRTSGSGSYEQYF
>.|TRBV5-4|TRBD1|TRBJ2-7
TGTGCCAGCCGCGGACAGGGGCGGAACGAGCAGTACTTC
CASRGQGRNEQYF
>few|TRBV27|TRBD1|TRBJ2-2
TGTGCCAGCAGTTCTAGGACAGGGGACACCGGGGAGCTGTTTTTT
CASSSRTGDTGELFF
>few|TRBV5-5|.|TRBJ1-1
TGTGCCAGCAGCTTGCGTCAGTATAACACTGAAGCTTTCTTT
CASSLRQYNTEAFF
>.|TRBV11-2|TRBD1|TRBJ1-3
TGTGCCAGCAGCCCCAGGGGGCTCAGCTCTGGAAACACCATATATTTT
CASSPRGLSSGNTIYF
>once|TRBV9|.|TRBJ1-1
TGTGCCAGCAGCGCCAAATCAGGGGTTGGGACTGAAGCTTTCTTT
CASSAKSGVGTEAFF
>.|TRBV6-5|.|TRBJ1-5
TGTGCCAGCAGTTCAGGGGCTAGGGTCAATCAGCCCCAGCATTTT
CASSSGARVNQPQHF
>.|TRBV7-9|.|TRBJ1-3
TGTGCCAGCAGCAAGACTACAGGGTACGGAAACACCATATATTTT
CASSKTTGYGNTIYF
>.|TRBV7-2|.|TRBJ1-1
TGTGCCAGCAGCCAACAGGGTGTCTTGGCTGAAGCTTTCTTT
CASSQQGVLAEAFF
>few|TRBV7-2|.|TRBJ2-7
TGTGCCAGCAGCTCAGGGCGTTACGAGCAGTACTTC
CASSSGRYEQYF
>.|TRBV27|.|TRBJ1-4
TGTGCCAGCAGGCAGGGGAAGGAAAAACTGTTTTTT
CASRQGKEKLFF
>.|TRBV10-2|.|TRBJ2-6
TGCGCCAGCAGGCCAGCTGGGGCCAACGTCCTGACTTTC
CASRPAGANVLTF
>.|TRBV6-5|.|TRBJ1-1
TGTGCCAGCAGAAAACACGGGAAGAACACTGAAGCTTTCTTT
CASRKHGKNTEAFF
>.|TRBV5-5|.|TRBJ1-1
TGTGCCAGCAGCTTGGTGGAAGCGGACACTGAAGCTTTCTTT
CASSLVEADTEAFF
>once|TRBV5-1|TRBD2|TRBJ2-2
TGCGCCAGCAGCTTGAGCGGGAGGGTTTCCGGGGAGCTGTTTTTT
CASSLSGRVSGELFF
>once|TRBV7-3|TRBD1|TRBJ2-3
TGTGCCAGCAGCTCTACAGGGGGCGAGGATACGCAGTATTTT
CASSSTGGEDTQYF
>medium-sized|TRBV11-3|.|TRBJ2-2
TGTGCCAGCAGCTTTAGCCCCACCGGGGAGCTGTTTTTT
CASSFSPTGELFF
>.|TRBV5-1|.|TRBJ2-1
TGCGCCAGCAGCTTTTTAGCGGATTACAATGAGCAGTTCTTC
CASSFLADYNEQFF
>.|TRBV2|.|TRBJ2-1
TGTGCCAGCAGTTTGCAGGGAATGAATGAGCAGTTCTTC
CASSLQGMNEQFF
>.|TRBV14|.|TRBJ1-6
TGTGCCAGCAGCCAAGTAACACGGCGGAATTCACCCCTCCACTTT
CASSQVTRRNSPLHF
>.|TRBV7-9|.|TRBJ1-4
TGTGCCAGCGAAATGGGGAGGAGCGGGGAAAAACTGTTTTTT
CASEMGRSGEKLFF
>few|TRBV4-1|.|TRBJ1-2
TGCGCCAGCAGCCAAGACCCAGGGGATCGCTACACCTTC
CASSQDPGDRYTF
>.|TRBV19|.|TRBJ2-7
TGTGCCAGTAGCCCCGCGGAGGGGACTTCCTACGAGCAGTACTTC
CASSPAEGTSYEQYF
>.|TRBV10-3|.|TRBJ2-5
TGTGCCATCAGTGAGTCCCTGGACCCGGGGAAAGAGACCCAGTACTTC
CAISESLDPGKETQYF
>.|TRBV30|.|TRBJ2-1
TGTGCCTGGAGCGAAACCGCGGAAAGTGGGAATGAGCAGTTCTTC
CAWSETAESGNEQFF